This T cell receptor (beta chain) is drawn from a study of cytomegalovirus exposure and HLA in healthy donors. Whole-study findings and limits: Follow-up analysis later connected one missense variant in DCLRE1C with trimming of TCR beta V- and J-genes. The study flagged some 170 TCR beta chains as cytomegalovirus-associated.

Regarding this clone: Its antigen is as yet unknown.

This CDR3 has 14 amino acids. V gave up 6 bases and J gave up 1 base, with 10 bases separating them. The germline V gene has CDR1 MNHEY and CDR2 SMNVEV (reference sequence). PCR amplification relied on 60 Vbeta primers (plus 13 Jbeta primers). Produced via immunoSEQ multiplex PCR; TCRdb's table is partial and in-frame only. The sample has some 120,000 clones; around 82% are singletons. The rearrangement joins TRBV27 to TRBJ1-5; D call uncertain. Sequenced material: PBMCs. This TCR came from a young man in good health and CMV-seropositive. DNA for the CDR3: TGTGCCAGCAGGATGGTGAGCAGCAATCAGCCCCAGCATTTT. Translating it yields CASRMVSSNQPQHF.